These 12 T cell receptor beta chains were sequenced from one sample in a study of cytomegalovirus exposure and HLA in healthy donors. Method: immunoSEQ multiplex PCR; TCRdb's copy keeps in-frame clones and lacks some. The table records about 43,000 clones, approximately 90% of them present only once. Specimen: PBMCs. All receptors derive from a man in his late teens or twenties in good health and CMV-seronegative.

This clone was detected once. The chain links TRBV9 to TRBJ2-3, with D unclear. The germline gives CDR1 SGDLS, CDR2 YYNGEE. The germline V and J ends were trimmed by 0 bases and 0 bases, with 8 bases remaining between them. The CDR3 runs 15 residues. The CDR3 protein is CASSVDRPSTDTQYF. DNA of the CDR3: TGTGCCAGCAGCGTAGACAGACCCAGCACAGATACGCAGTATTTT. Full variable domain (missing parts from reference TRBV9 and TRBJ2-3): DSGVTQTPKHLITATGQRVTLRCSPRSGDLSVYWYQQSLDQGLQFLIQYYNGEERAKGNILERFSAQQFPDLHSELNLSSLELGDSALYFCASSVDRPSTDTQYFGPGTRLTVL.

The chain combines TRBV10-3 with TRBJ2-7; 10 nucleotides line up with TRBD2. The CDR3 extends over 16 amino acids. CDR1 and CDR2 (germline): ENHRY, SYGVKD. The V and J ends lost 4 bases and 4 bases, in that order; junction bases with no gene match: 10. CDR3 coding DNA: TGTGCCATCAGTGGGTTCTCCCTAGCGGGAGTATACGAGCAGTACTTC. It translates to CAISGFSLAGVYEQYF.

The chain links TRBV7-3 to TRBJ2-1, with 7 bases lining up with TRBD1. The germline V gene has CDR1 SGHTA and CDR2 FQGTGA. This CDR3 region has 15 residues. Trimming removed 2 bases from V and 6 bases from J; junction bases left unmatched: 7. CDR3 nucleotide sequence: TGTGCCAGCAGCTTAGTACAGGGGCCCTCCAATGAGCAGTTCTTC. As protein: CASSLVQGPSNEQFF.

This clone has a single count. This chain uses TRBV7-9 with TRBJ2-7; TRBD2 matches 7 bases. The V gene end was trimmed by 4 bases and the J gene end by 1 base; junction bases not matched to a gene: 7. The CDR3 has 15 amino acids. The germline gives CDR1 SEHNR, CDR2 FQNEAQ (reference sequence). The CDR3 coding sequence is TGTGCCAGCAGCTCCCATGGGACTAATTCCTACGAGCAGTACTTC. Translating gives CASSSHGTNSYEQYF.

The chain combines TRBV18 with TRBJ2-5, with TRBD1 matching over 7 bases. J gave up 3 bases and V 2 bases, and 3 bases lay outside the gene matches. The CDR3 has 14 amino acids. Germline V gene lookup returns CDR1 KGHSH and CDR2 LQKENI. This chain's CDR3 is CASSPDRVEETQYF. CDR3 in DNA: TGTGCCAGCTCACCAGACAGGGTTGAAGAGACCCAGTACTTC.

The chain has TRBV4-3 and TRBJ1-2; 7 bases are a match to TRBD1. V gave up 4 bases and J gave up 4 bases; unmatched junction bases: 9. The CDR3 extends over 15 amino acids. Germline V gives CDR1 LGHNA, CDR2 YSLEER. The CDR3 sequence is CASSPNQGVSYGYTF. CDR3 DNA: TGCGCCAGCAGCCCAAACCAGGGGGTTAGCTATGGCTACACCTTC.

The rearrangement links TRBV6-6 to TRBJ1-5, with 9 bases identical to TRBD1. Losses at the gene ends were 6 bases for V and 2 bases for J; bases not matched to a gene: 8. This CDR3 is 16 amino acids long. CDR1 is MNHNY, CDR2 SVGAGI, per germline (reference sequence). The CDR3 bases are TGTGCCAGCAGGACACAGGGGGCGCGGGGCAATCAGCCCCAGCATTTT. It yields the protein CASRTQGARGNQPQHF.

This sequence joins TRBV5-6 and TRBJ2-2, with 7 bases that match TRBD1. The CDR3 covers 16 residues. Germline lookup yields CDR1 SGHDT and CDR2 YYEEEE. J was trimmed by 6 bases and V by 5 bases; bases with no gene match: 13. This CDR3 reads CASSPTPGQRAGELFF. In nucleotides, the CDR3 is TGTGCCAGCAGTCCTACCCCGGGACAGAGGGCCGGGGAGCTGTTTTTT.

The chain couples TRBV29-1 to TRBJ2-2; TRBD1 matches 8 bases. Germline-derived CDR1 and CDR2 are SQVTM and ANQGSEA. This CDR3 is 14 amino acids long. Losses at the gene ends were 6 bases for V and 5 bases for J; bases not matched to a gene: 8. The CDR3 nucleotides are TGCAGCGTCCCAGGGGGCGTTTTAACCGGGGAGCTGTTTTTT. As protein: CSVPGGVLTGELFF.

The chain couples TRBV6-6 to TRBJ1-2, with D unclear. The CDR3 contains 16 residues. The V and J ends lost 3 bases and 6 bases respectively, with 20 bases between them. CDR1 and CDR2 (germline): MNHNY, SVGAGI (reference sequence). The chain's CDR3 is CASSYNPGLLSHGYTF. For the CDR3, the DNA is TGTGCCAGCAGTTATAACCCGGGTCTCCTTTCCCATGGCTACACCTTC.

This chain joins TRBV6-5 and TRBJ1-4; the D gene is possibly TRBD1 (5 bases). Trimming took 0 bases from V and 5 from J, leaving 10 bases between them. Germline V gives CDR1 MNHEY, CDR2 SVGAGI. CDR3 size: 15 residues. DNA for the CDR3: TGTGCCAGCAGTTACTCTCGGACAAGCAATGAAAAACTGTTTTTT. It codes for CASSYSRTSNEKLFF.

V usage is TRBV4-3 and J usage is TRBJ1-4; tentative D call: TRBD1 (6 bases). V was cut by 2 bases and J by 2 bases, with 12 bases left in between. This CDR3 spans 16 amino acids. Per the germline V gene, CDR1 is LGHNA and CDR2 is YSLEER. CDR3 sequence reads: CASSQNRVHTNEKLFF. The CDR3 nucleotides are TGCGCCAGCAGCCAAAACAGGGTGCATACTAATGAAAAACTGTTTTTT.